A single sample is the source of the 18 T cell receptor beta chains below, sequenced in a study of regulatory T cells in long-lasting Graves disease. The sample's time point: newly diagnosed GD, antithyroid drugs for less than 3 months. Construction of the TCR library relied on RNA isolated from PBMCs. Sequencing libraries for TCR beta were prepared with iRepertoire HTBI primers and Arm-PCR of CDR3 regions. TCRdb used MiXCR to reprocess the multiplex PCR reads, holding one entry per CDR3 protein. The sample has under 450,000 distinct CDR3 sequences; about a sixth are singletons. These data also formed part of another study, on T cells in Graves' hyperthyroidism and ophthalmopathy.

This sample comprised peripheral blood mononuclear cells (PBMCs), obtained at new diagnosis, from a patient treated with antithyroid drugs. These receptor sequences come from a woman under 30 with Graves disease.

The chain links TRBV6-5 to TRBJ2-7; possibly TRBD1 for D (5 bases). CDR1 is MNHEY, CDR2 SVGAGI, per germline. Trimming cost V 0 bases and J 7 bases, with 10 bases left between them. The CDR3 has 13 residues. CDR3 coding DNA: TGTGCCAGCAGTTACTCCGACAGTTGGGAGCAGTACTTC. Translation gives CASSYSDSWEQYF.

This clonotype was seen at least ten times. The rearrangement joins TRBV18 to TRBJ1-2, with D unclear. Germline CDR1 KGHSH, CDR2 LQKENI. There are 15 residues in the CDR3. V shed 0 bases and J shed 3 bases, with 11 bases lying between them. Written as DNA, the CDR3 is TGTGCCAGCTCACCACCGAACGGAGCTTACTATGGCTACACCTTC. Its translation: CASSPPNGAYYGYTF.

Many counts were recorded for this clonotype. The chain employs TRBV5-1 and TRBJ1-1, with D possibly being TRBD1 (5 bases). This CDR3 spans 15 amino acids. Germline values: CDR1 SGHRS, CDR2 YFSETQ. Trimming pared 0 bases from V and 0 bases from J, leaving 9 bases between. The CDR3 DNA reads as TGCGCCAGCAGCTTGGCAGGGACGATGAACACTGAAGCTTTCTTT. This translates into CASSLAGTMNTEAFF.

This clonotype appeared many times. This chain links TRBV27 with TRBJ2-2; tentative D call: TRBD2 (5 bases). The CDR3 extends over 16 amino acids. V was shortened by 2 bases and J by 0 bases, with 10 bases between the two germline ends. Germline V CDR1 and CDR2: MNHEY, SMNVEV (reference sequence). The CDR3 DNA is TGTGCCAGCAGTTTAAACGGGAAGACGAACACCGGGGAGCTGTTTTTT. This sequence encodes CASSLNGKTNTGELFF.

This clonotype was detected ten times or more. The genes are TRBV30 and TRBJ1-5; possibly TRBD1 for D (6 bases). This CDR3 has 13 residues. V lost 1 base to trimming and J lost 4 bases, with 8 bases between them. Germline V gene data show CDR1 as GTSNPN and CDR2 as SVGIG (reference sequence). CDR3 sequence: CAWSGQENQPQHF. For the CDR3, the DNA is TGTGCCTGGAGTGGACAGGAAAATCAGCCCCAGCATTTT.

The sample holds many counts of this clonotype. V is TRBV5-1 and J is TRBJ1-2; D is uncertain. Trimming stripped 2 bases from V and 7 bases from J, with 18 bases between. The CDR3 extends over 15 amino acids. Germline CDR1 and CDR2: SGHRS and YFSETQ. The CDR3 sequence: CASSLGATEPSGYTF. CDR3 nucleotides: TGCGCCAGCAGCTTAGGAGCGACCGAACCTTCTGGCTACACCTTC.

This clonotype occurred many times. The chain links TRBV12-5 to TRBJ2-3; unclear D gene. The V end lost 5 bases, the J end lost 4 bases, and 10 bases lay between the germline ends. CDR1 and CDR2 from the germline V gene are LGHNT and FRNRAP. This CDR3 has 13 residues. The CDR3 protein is CASGLSLADTQYF. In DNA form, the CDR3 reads TGTGCTAGTGGTCTCTCTTTGGCAGATACGCAGTATTTT.

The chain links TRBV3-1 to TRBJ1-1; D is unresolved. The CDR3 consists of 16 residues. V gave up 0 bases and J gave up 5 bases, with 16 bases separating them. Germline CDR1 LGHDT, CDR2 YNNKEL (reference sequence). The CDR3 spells CASSQEEVIRGTEAFF. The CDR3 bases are TGTGCCAGCAGCCAAGAGGAGGTAATTCGAGGAACTGAAGCTTTCTTT.

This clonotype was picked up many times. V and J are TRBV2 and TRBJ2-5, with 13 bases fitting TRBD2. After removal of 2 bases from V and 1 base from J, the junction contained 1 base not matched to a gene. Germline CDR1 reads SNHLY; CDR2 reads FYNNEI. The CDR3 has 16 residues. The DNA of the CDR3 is TGTGCCAGCAGTGAATGGACTAGCGGGGGCCAAGAGACCCAGTACTTC. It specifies CASSEWTSGGQETQYF. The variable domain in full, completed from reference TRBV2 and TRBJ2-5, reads EPEVTQTPSHQVTQMGQEVILRCVPISNHLYFYWYRQILGQKVEFLVSFYNNEISEKSEIFDDQFSVERPDGSNFTLKIRSTKLEDSAMYFCASSEWTSGGQETQYFGPGTRLLVL.

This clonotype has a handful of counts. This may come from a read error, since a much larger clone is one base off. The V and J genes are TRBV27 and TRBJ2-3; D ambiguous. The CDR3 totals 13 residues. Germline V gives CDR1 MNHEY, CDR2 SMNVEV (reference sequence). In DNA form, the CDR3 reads TGTGCCAGCAGTTTATCTCCCGTACATACGCGGTATTTT. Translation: CASSLSPVHTRYF.

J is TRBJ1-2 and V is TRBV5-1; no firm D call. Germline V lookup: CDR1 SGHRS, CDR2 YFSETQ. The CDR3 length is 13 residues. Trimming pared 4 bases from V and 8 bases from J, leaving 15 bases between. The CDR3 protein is CASSPEIRTGYTF. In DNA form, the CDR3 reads TGCGCCAGCAGCCCTGAGATCCGGACGGGCTACACCTTC.

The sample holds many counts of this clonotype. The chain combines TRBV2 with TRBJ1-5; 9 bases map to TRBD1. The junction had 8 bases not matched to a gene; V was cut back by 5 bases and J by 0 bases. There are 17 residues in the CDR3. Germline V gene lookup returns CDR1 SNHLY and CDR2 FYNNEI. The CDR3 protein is CASSLDRGRNSNQPQHF. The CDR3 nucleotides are TGTGCCAGCAGTCTAGACAGGGGGAGAAATAGCAATCAGCCCCAGCATTTT.

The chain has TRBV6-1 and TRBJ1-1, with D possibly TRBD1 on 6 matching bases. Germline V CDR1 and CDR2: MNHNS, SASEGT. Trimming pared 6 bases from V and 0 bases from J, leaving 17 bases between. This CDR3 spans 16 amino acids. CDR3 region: CASSVATGQMNTEAFF. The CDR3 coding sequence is TGTGCCAGCAGCGTTGCGACAGGACAAATGAACACTGAAGCTTTCTTT.

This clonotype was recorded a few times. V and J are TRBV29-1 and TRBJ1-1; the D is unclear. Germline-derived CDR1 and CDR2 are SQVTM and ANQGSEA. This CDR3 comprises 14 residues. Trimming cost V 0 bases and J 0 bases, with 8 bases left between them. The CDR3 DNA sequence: TGCAGCGTTGAAGATATGACCCTGAACACTGAAGCTTTCTTT. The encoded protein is CSVEDMTLNTEAFF. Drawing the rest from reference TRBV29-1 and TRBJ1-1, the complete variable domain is SAVISQKPSRDICQRGTSLTIQCQVDSQVTMMFWYRQQPGQSLTLIATANQGSEATYESGFVIDKFPISRPNLTFSTLTVSNMSPEDSSIYLCSVEDMTLNTEAFFGQGTRLTVV.

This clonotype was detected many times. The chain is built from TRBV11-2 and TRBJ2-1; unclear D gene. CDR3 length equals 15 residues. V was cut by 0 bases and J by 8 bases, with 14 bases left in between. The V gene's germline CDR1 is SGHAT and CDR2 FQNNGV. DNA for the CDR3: TGTGCCAGCAGCTTAGACCCCTCCCCTAGGGATGAGCAGTTCTTC. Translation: CASSLDPSPRDEQFF.

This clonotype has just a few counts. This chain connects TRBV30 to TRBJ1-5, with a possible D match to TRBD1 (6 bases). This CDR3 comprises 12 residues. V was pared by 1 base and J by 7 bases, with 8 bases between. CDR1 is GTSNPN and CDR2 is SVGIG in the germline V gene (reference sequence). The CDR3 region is CAWSGGAQPQHF. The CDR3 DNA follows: TGTGCCTGGAGTGGGGGGGCCCAGCCCCAGCATTTT.

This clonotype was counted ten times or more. CDR3 coding DNA: TGTGCCAGCAGTTTAGACTTTTCTATTCAGTATTTT. Translated, it gives CASSLDFSIQYF. V gene TRBV12-3 or TRBV12-4 combines with J gene TRBJ2-3; D not certain. V shed 1 base and J shed 12 bases, with 11 bases lying between them. The CDR3 has 12 residues.

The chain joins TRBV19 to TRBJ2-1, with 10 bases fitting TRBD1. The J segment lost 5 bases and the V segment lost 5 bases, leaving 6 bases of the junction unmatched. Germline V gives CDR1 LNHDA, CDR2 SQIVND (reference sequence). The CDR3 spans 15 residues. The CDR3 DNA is TGTGCCAGTAGTGACCGGACAGGGGGAAACAATGAGCAGTTCTTC. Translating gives CASSDRTGGNNEQFF.